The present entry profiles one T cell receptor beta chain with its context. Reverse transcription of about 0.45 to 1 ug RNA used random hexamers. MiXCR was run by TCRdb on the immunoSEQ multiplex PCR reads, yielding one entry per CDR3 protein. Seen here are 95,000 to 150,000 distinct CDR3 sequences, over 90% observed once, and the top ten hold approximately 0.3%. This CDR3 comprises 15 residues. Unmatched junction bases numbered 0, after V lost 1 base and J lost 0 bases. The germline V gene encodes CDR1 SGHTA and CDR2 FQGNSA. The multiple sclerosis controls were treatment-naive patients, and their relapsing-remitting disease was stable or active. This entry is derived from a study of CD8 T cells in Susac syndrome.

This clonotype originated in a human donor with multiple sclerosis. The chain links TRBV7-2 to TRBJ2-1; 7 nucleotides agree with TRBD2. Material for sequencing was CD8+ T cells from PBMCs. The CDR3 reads CASSLGLASYNEQFF. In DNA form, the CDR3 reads TGTGCCAGCAGCTTAGGACTAGCCTCCTACAATGAGCAGTTCTTC. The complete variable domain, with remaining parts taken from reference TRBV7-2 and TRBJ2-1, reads GAGVSQSPSNKVTEKGKDVELRCDPISGHTALYWYRQSLGQGLEFLIYFQGNSAPDKSGLPSDRFSAERTGGSVSTLTIQRTQQEDSAVYLCASSLGLASYNEQFFGPGTRLTVL.